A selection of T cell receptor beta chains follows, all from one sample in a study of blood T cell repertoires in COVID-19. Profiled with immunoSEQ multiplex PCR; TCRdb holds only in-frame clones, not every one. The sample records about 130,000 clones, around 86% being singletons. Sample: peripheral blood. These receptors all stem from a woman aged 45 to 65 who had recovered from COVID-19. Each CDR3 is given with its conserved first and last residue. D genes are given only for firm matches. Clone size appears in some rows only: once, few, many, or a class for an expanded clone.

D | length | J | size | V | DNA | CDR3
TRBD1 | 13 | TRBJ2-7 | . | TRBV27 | TGTGCCAGCAGTAGGACAGGGCCGGACGAGCAGTACTTC | CASSRTGPDEQYF
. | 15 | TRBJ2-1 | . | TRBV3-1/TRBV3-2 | TGTGCCAGCAGCCTCTCCGGGAGCGTGGACAATGAGCAGTTCTTC | CASSLSGSVDNEQFF
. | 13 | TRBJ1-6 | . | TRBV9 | TGTGCCAGCCGGAGACTCGAAAATTCACCCCTCCACTTT | CASRRLENSPLHF
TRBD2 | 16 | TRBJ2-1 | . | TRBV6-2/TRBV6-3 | TGTGCCAGCAGCCCAGGGACTAGCGGGGGATACAATGAGCAGTTCTTC | CASSPGTSGGYNEQFF
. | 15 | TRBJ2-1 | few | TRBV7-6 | TGTGCCAGCAGCTTAGGGCTAGTCTCCTACAATGAGCAGTTCTTC | CASSLGLVSYNEQFF
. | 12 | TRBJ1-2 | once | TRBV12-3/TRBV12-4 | TGTGCCAGCAGTTTAACGGGGGACGGCTACACCTTC | CASSLTGDGYTF
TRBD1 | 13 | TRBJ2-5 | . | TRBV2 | TGTGCCAGCAGTGGGGACAGAGAAGAGACCCAGTACTTC | CASSGDREETQYF
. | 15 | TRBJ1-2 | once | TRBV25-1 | TGTGCCAGCAGTGACGGGGGGAGGTCGAACTATGGCTACACCTTC | CASSDGGRSNYGYTF
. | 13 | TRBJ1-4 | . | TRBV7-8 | TGTGCCAGCAGTAGGGGGTTCCAAGAAAAACTGTTTTTT | CASSRGFQEKLFF
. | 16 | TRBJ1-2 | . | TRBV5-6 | TGTGCCAGCAGCTTGTATGGGGCAGGGGAGTCTGGCGGCTACACCTTC | CASSLYGAGESGGYTF
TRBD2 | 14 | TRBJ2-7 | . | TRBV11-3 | TGTGCCAGCAGCTTAGGCGGGAGGGCCTACGAGCAGTACTTC | CASSLGGRAYEQYF
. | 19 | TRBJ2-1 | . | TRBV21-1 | TGTGCCAGCAGCACCCGAGGCCTAGCGGGCGAGGAAGAAATTGGGGAGCAGTTCTTC | CASSTRGLAGEEEIGEQFF